A single TCR beta chain is shown here with its context. V dropped 5 bases and J dropped 5; count of bases not matched to a gene: 8. The CDR3 spans 16 residues. Germline assignment: CDR1 SNHLY and CDR2 FYNNEI. The entry originates in a study of blood T cell repertoires in COVID-19. Overall study context: Both acute and convalescent COVID-19 samples were obtained from the United States, Italy and Spain. PBMCs, B-cell-depleted T cells, or T cells provided the cDNA or gDNA that made up the material.

As handled by the study authors: Cell counts per sample came from amplifying reference gene primers. Here immunoSEQ multiplex PCR was the method, and the copy in TCRdb shows in-frame clones only, minus some. That table gives V, J and clone size, and the DNA gave D and trimming. Counted here are around 98,000 clones, about four fifths occurring once; the ten biggest clones make up around 15%. The chain couples TRBV2 to TRBJ2-2; 10 bases agree with TRBD2. What was sequenced was peripheral blood. The receptor was isolated from a woman aged 60 to 75 with acute or convalescent COVID-19. The CDR3: CASSRASGGLTGELFF. The CDR3 bases are TGTGCCAGCAGTCGGGCTAGCGGGGGCCTGACCGGGGAGCTGTTTTTT.